The entry that follows covers one TCR beta chain sequence. This receptor's antigen is unknown. No per-base quality is available; no much larger clone lies one base away. This sample was taken from a study of graft-versus-host responses after intestinal transplantation (dated by TCRdb to the early 2020s). Regarding the research as a whole: The transplants that recipients received were multivisceral, liver-intestinal, or isolated intestinal. Every recipient was given anti-thymocyte globulin induction, followed by 3 to 4 years of maintenance tacrolimus and steroids. After intestinal transplantation, graft-versus-host and host-versus-graft alloreactive T cell clones in the graft, circulation and bone marrow were tracked using bulk TCR-beta CDR3 sequencing. Alloreactive clones were identified by sequencing pre-transplant mixed lymphocyte reaction products and comparing them with unstimulated pre-transplant donor and recipient T cells. The cohort enrolled about two dozen intestinal transplant recipients including one retransplant, and a few patients lacking pretransplant specimens were excluded. Donor T cell macrochimerism was defined as a peak of at least 4% donor T cells among recipient peripheral blood mononuclear cells. Instead of going to the commercial service, samples from a few later patients were sequenced in-house on an Illumina MiSeq and processed with MiXCR.

Blood samples were collected up to 4 times in the first month after transplant and then at least monthly when available. The CDR3 runs 14 amino acids, cysteine and phenylalanine included. The sequence is cut down to CDR3 DNA, 42 bases in frame from base 1. V sheds 6 bases and J sheds 2 bases, leaving 11 bases between their ends. The germline V gene yields MGHDK for CDR1 and SYGVNS for CDR2. The paper as a whole reports these results and caveats: In patients with donor T cell macrochimerism, the allografts had high GvH to HvG T cell clonal ratios. Peak levels of circulating GvH clones were associated with declines in HvG clones early after transplant. The relatively low number and heterogeneity of intestinal transplant patients limited the conclusions. GvH clones were detected in recipient bone marrow, and some appeared earlier in ileal mucosa or blood, consistent with an intestinal mucosal origin.

The library relied on the immunoSEQ multiplex PCR assay. For most patients, genomic DNA was subjected to high-throughput TCR-beta CDR3 sequencing by Adaptive Biotechnologies. Concerning the study's data processing: TCR sequencing data for some 17 patients were retrieved from Adaptive's ImmunoSEQ software; three other patients were processed with MiXCR and VDJtools. Because the origin of CDR3 nucleotide sequences shared between donor and recipient could not be assigned, those sequences were removed. Alloreactive clones required at least 2-fold expansion over unstimulated cells and minimum CFSE-low frequency of 0.002% (template counts) or 0.001% (read counts). Clones were considered mappable if detected in sequenced pre-transplant spleen, lymph node, or MLR CFSE-low populations of the donor or recipient. Cumulative frequency of alloreactive clones was calculated as a percentage of all sequences weighted by copy number. Here the immuneACCESS table is served through TCRdb, limited to in-frame sequences with V and J called. Missing clones are a known gap in these copies; in checked studies unresolved V genes cover under half, and the rest lacks a known reason. Clone size and V and J calls were adopted from that table, with D and trimming inferred from the DNA. Here the sample has about 97,000 clones; 90% occur a single time. The top ten clones comprise about 16% of the sample.

This TCR was sampled from a human patient who received an intestinal transplant, so some T cells may come from the graft donor. The chain is made from TRBV25-1 and TRBJ2-1; the D gene cannot be named for sure. Specimen: PBMCs, collected 450 to 480 days after intestinal transplant. The CDR3 protein: CASSPHGPYNEQFF. The nucleotide sequence reads as follows: TGTGCCAGCAGCCCTCACGGACCCTACAATGAGCAGTTCTTC.